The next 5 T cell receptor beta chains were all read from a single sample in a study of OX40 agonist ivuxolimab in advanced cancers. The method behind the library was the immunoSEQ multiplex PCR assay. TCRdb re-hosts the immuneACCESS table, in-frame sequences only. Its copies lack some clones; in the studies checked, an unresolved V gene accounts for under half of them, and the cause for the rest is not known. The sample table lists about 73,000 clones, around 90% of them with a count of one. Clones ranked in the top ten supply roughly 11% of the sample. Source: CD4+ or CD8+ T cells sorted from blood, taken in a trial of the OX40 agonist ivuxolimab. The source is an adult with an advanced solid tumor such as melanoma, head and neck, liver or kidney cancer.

This CDR3 reads CASSRPTDTQYF. CDR3 coding DNA: TGTGCCAGCAGTCGCCCAACAGATACGCAGTATTTT. This chain joins TRBV27 and TRBJ2-3; D is uncertain. CDR1 is MNHEY, CDR2 SMNVEV, per germline (reference sequence). V lost 5 bases to trimming and J lost 3 bases, with 6 bases between them. The CDR3 has 12 amino acids.

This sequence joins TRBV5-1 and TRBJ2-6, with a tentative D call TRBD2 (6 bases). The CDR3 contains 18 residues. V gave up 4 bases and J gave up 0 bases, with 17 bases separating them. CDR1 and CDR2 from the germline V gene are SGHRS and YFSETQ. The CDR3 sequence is CASSPTLRGNSGANVLTF. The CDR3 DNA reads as TGCGCCAGCAGCCCCACCCTGCGGGGCAACTCTGGGGCCAACGTCCTGACTTTC.

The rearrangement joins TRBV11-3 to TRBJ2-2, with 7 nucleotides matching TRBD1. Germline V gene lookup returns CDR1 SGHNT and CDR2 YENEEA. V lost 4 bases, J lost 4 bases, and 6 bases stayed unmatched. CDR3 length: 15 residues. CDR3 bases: TGTGCCAGCAGCTCGAACAGGGGTGGCACCGGGGAGCTGTTTTTT. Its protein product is CASSSNRGGTGELFF.

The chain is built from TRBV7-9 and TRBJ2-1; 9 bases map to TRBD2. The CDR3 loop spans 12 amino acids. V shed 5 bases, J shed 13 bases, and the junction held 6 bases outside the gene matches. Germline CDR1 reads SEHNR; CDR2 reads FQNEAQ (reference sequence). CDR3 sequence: CASSLIAGVQFF. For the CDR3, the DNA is TGTGCCAGCAGCCTCATAGCGGGAGTCCAGTTCTTC.

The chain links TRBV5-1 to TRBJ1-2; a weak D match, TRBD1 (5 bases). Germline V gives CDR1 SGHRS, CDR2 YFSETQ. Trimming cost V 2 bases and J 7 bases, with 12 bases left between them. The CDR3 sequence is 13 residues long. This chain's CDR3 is CASSFKGRGGYTF. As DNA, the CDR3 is TGCGCCAGCAGCTTTAAGGGGAGGGGTGGCTACACCTTC.